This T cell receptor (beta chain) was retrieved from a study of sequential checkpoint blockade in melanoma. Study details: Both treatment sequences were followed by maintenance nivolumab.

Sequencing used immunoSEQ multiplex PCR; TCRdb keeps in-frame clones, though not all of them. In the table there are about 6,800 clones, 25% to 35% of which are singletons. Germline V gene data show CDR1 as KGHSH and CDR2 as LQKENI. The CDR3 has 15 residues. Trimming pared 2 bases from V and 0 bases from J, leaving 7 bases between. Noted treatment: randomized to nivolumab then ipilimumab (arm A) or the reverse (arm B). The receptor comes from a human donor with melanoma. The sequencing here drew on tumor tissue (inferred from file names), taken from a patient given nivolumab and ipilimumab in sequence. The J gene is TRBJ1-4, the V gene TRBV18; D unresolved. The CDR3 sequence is CASSPGGSTNEKLFF. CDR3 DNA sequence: TGTGCCAGCTCACCAGGAGGGTCAACTAATGAAAAACTGTTTTTT. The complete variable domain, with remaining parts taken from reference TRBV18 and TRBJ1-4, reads NAGVMQNPRHLVRRRGQEARLRCSPMKGHSHVYWYRQLPEEGLKFMVYLQKENIIDESGMPKERFSAEFPKEGPSILRIQQVVRGDSAAYFCASSPGGSTNEKLFFGSGTQLSVL.